The rows below give T cell receptor beta chains drawn from one sample of a study of PD-L1 blockade in urothelial cancer. Using immunoSEQ multiplex PCR, the repertoire was profiled, and TCRdb retains in-frame clones only, with some absent. This table has about 91,000 clones, roughly 85% appearing once. Sample: PBMCs, taken around atezolizumab (anti-PD-L1) treatment. Receptor source: a man between 65 and 85 years old with urothelial cancer. CDR3s include the opening cysteine and the closing phenylalanine or tryptophan. Each record gives: clone size, J gene, D gene, V gene, CDR3 protein, CDR3 DNA. A D gene is named only where the DNA matches it firmly. Where a row states a size, it is once, few, many or the class of an expanded clone; other rows omit it.

NA,TRBJ2-7,NA,TRBV30,CAWSLQGAYEQYF,TGTGCCTGGAGCCTACAGGGCGCCTACGAGCAGTACTTC
NA,TRBJ2-5,NA,TRBV4-3,CASSQGGDRQRETQYF,TGCGCCAGCAGCCAAGGGGGGGACCGACAGAGGGAGACCCAGTACTTC
few,TRBJ2-3,TRBD2,TRBV19,CASKGMAGGTDTQYF,TGTGCCAGTAAAGGGATGGCGGGGGGCACAGATACGCAGTATTTT
NA,TRBJ2-7,NA,TRBV4-1,CASSQDPGLSYEQYF,TGCGCCAGCAGCCAAGATCCCGGACTATCCTACGAGCAGTACTTC
NA,TRBJ2-5,NA,TRBV29-1,CSVEAGVQETQYF,TGCAGCGTTGAAGCGGGGGTCCAAGAGACCCAGTACTTC
NA,TRBJ2-2,NA,TRBV27,CASSLSRQPGELFF,TGTGCCAGCTCCCTCTCCAGGCAACCGGGGGAGCTGTTTTTT
NA,TRBJ2-3,TRBD2,TRBV4-2,CASSLRTSGGTDTQYF,TGTGCCAGCAGCCTAAGGACTAGCGGGGGTACAGATACGCAGTATTTT
NA,TRBJ2-1,TRBD2,TRBV9,CASSEPTLAGLTYNEQFF,TGTGCCAGCAGCGAGCCGACCTTAGCGGGACTGACCTACAATGAGCAGTTCTTC
NA,TRBJ2-3,TRBD2,TRBV13,CASSLVQASGGTDTQYF,TGTGCCAGCAGCTTAGTCCAGGCCAGCGGGGGCACAGATACGCAGTATTTT
NA,TRBJ2-1,TRBD1,TRBV19,CASSIRTGDGDEQFF,TGTGCCAGTAGTATCCGGACAGGGGATGGGGATGAGCAGTTCTTC
NA,TRBJ2-7,NA,TRBV28,CASSSATTYEQYF,TGTGCCAGCAGTTCCGCGACAACCTACGAGCAGTACTTC
few,TRBJ2-3,TRBD1,TRBV7-3,CASSFGTGADTQYF,TGTGCCAGCAGCTTCGGGACAGGGGCAGATACGCAGTATTTT
NA,TRBJ2-1,NA,TRBV7-3,CASSLSPRNEQFF,TGTGCCAGCAGCTTATCCCCGCGCAATGAGCAGTTCTTC
NA,TRBJ2-3,NA,TRBV15,CATSRAMTGGGTDTQYF,TGTGCCACCAGCAGGGCGATGACAGGCGGCGGAACAGATACGCAGTATTTT
NA,TRBJ2-2,TRBD1,TRBV6-6,CASRQNTGGGGGELFF,TGTGCCAGCAGGCAAAACACAGGGGGCGGAGGCGGGGAGCTGTTTTTT
once,TRBJ1-1,TRBD1,TRBV9,CASSPTGQGWTEAFF,TGTGCCAGCAGCCCGACGGGACAGGGGTGGACTGAAGCTTTCTTT
NA,TRBJ2-7,TRBD2,TRBV18,CASSPTASGSYEQYF,TGTGCCAGCTCACCAACGGCTAGCGGGAGCTACGAGCAGTACTTC
NA,TRBJ1-5,NA,TRBV6-6,CASSSLERGEQPQHF,TGTGCCAGCAGTTCCCTTGAAAGGGGTGAGCAGCCCCAGCATTTT
NA,TRBJ1-2,TRBD1,TRBV7-8,CASSLTGDYGYTF,TGTGCCAGCAGCTTGACAGGGGACTATGGCTACACCTTC
NA,TRBJ2-5,TRBD2,TRBV4-1,CASSPRGGGETIQETQYF,TGCGCCAGCAGCCCGCGTGGGGGAGGGGAGACTATCCAAGAGACCCAGTACTTC
NA,TRBJ2-1,NA,TRBV4-2,CASSQESLADEQFF,TGTGCCAGCAGCCAAGAATCCCTAGCCGATGAGCAGTTCTTC
NA,TRBJ2-7,TRBD2,TRBV6-6,CASNIPRGGRAGEQYF,TGTGCCAGCAATATACCGAGGGGCGGGAGGGCCGGTGAGCAGTACTTC
few,TRBJ1-2,NA,TRBV18,CASVKGESNYGYTF,TGTGCCAGCGTTAAGGGGGAATCTAACTATGGCTACACCTTC
NA,TRBJ2-1,TRBD2,TRBV10-3,CAIKVAGGGNEQFF,TGTGCCATCAAGGTAGCGGGAGGAGGGAATGAGCAGTTCTTC
NA,TRBJ2-3,TRBD2,TRBV4-1,CASSHRTSGGTDTQYF,TGCGCCAGCAGCCACAGGACTAGCGGGGGCACAGATACGCAGTATTTT
NA,TRBJ2-3,NA,TRBV30,CAWSTEYTQYF,TGTGCCTGGTCGACAGAATATACGCAGTATTTT
NA,TRBJ1-6,NA,TRBV6-5,CASSYSQDNSPLHF,TGTGCCAGCAGTTACTCTCAGGATAATTCACCCCTCCACTTT
NA,TRBJ1-1,TRBD1,TRBV19,CASSTRQGVGIGNTEAFF,TGTGCCAGTAGTACCCGACAGGGAGTTGGTATAGGGAACACTGAAGCTTTCTTT
NA,TRBJ1-5,NA,TRBV4-2,CASSQVQGGNQPQHF,TGTGCCAGCAGCCAAGTCCAGGGTGGCAATCAGCCCCAGCATTTT
NA,TRBJ2-7,TRBD2,TRBV7-2,CASSTTGLAGDEQYF,TGTGCCAGCAGCACCACGGGACTAGCGGGAGACGAGCAGTACTTC
NA,TRBJ2-1,NA,TRBV21-1,CASSKEGGFNEQFF,TGTGCCAGCAGCAAAGAAGGAGGGTTCAATGAGCAGTTCTTC
NA,TRBJ2-1,TRBD2,TRBV30,CAWREGVGRGSRNEQFF,TGTGCCTGGAGGGAAGGGGTGGGACGCGGGAGTCGGAATGAGCAGTTCTTC
NA,TRBJ1-3,TRBD1,TRBV19,CASTSGQGIGNTIYF,TGTGCCAGTACCTCGGGACAGGGGATTGGAAACACCATATATTTT
NA,TRBJ2-2,TRBD2,TRBV30,CAWSVEREGSGELFF,TGTGCCTGGAGTGTAGAAAGGGAGGGTTCCGGGGAGCTGTTTTTT
NA,TRBJ1-2,NA,TRBV2,CASTGTPEDYGYTF,TGTGCCAGCACTGGGACACCGGAGGACTATGGCTACACCTTC
NA,TRBJ2-2,NA,TRBV9,CASSPHATGQGGELFF,TGTGCCAGCAGCCCCCACGCCACAGGGCAAGGCGGGGAGCTGTTTTTT
NA,TRBJ2-7,NA,TRBV6-6,CAAWGDYEQYF,TGTGCCGCTTGGGGGGACTACGAGCAGTACTTC
NA,TRBJ1-5,NA,TRBV2,CASILDRSSNQPQHF,TGTGCCAGCATTCTCGACAGGAGTAGCAATCAGCCCCAGCATTTT
NA,TRBJ1-1,NA,TRBV5-1,CASSPLDRQNTEAFF,TGCGCCAGCAGCCCCTTGGACAGACAGAACACTGAAGCTTTCTTT
NA,TRBJ1-3,TRBD1,TRBV9,CASSDRQGTSGNTIYF,TGTGCCAGCAGCGACCGACAGGGGACCTCTGGAAACACCATATATTTT
NA,TRBJ2-1,TRBD2,TRBV29-1,CSVDYSGSRDEQFF,TGCAGCGTTGATTACAGCGGGAGTAGGGATGAGCAGTTCTTC
NA,TRBJ2-5,TRBD2,TRBV6-5,CASRNGGSETQYF,TGTGCCAGCAGAAACGGGGGGTCTGAGACCCAGTACTTC
NA,TRBJ2-3,TRBD2,TRBV7-3,CASSLRAGGTTDTQYF,TGTGCCAGCAGCTTAAGAGCGGGGGGGACCACAGATACGCAGTATTTT
NA,TRBJ1-3,NA,TRBV5-1,CASSLASTLGTDTIYF,TGCGCCAGCAGCTTGGCCAGCACTCTGGGCACGGACACCATATATTTT
NA,TRBJ2-7,TRBD2,TRBV9,CASSVGVSPSGVPHEQYF,TGTGCCAGCAGCGTAGGGGTTAGTCCTAGCGGGGTTCCACACGAGCAGTACTTC